A single sample gave rise to the 18 T cell receptor beta chains below, sequenced in a study of OX40 agonist ivuxolimab in advanced cancers. Library preparation was by the immunoSEQ multiplex PCR assay. Here the immuneACCESS table is served through TCRdb, limited to in-frame sequences with V and J called. Missing clones are a known gap in these copies; in checked studies unresolved V genes cover under half, and the rest lacks a known reason. The sample includes some 67,000 clones, with roughly 88% observed a single time. In total, the top ten clones hold over 0.25% of the sample. Sequencing was performed on CD4+ or CD8+ T cells sorted from blood, taken in a trial of the OX40 agonist ivuxolimab. These receptors came from an adult with an advanced solid tumor such as melanoma, head and neck, liver or kidney cancer.

The chain employs TRBV19 and TRBJ2-7; TRBD1 is a possible D gene (5 bases). This CDR3 has 11 residues. Looked up from germline, CDR1 is LNHDA and CDR2 is SQIVND (reference sequence). Trimming left V 8 bases short and J 5 bases short, with 10 bases between. CDR3 amino acids: CASGFRDEQYF. The CDR3 DNA reads as TGTGCCAGTGGATTCAGGGACGAGCAGTACTTC.

The rearrangement joins TRBV27 to TRBJ1-4; maybe TRBD1 (6 bases). Trimming stripped 3 bases from V and 7 bases from J, with 12 bases between. Germline lookup yields CDR1 MNHEY and CDR2 SMNVEV (reference sequence). The CDR3 consists of 14 residues. The CDR3 region is CASSLSGASEKLFF. In DNA form, the CDR3 reads TGTGCCAGCAGTTTGTCAGGGGCGAGTGAAAAACTGTTTTTT. Full variable domain (outside the CDR3, taken from reference TRBV27 and TRBJ1-4): EAQVTQNPRYLITVTGKKLTVTCSQNMNHEYMSWYRQDPGLGLRQIYYSMNVEVTDKGDVPEGYKVSRKEKRNFPLILESPSPNQTSLYFCASSLSGASEKLFFGSGTQLSVL.

The V gene is TRBV6-4, the J gene TRBJ2-5; 7 positions agree with TRBD1. The V gene's germline CDR1 is MRHNA and CDR2 SNTAGT. Losses at the gene ends were 9 bases for V and 2 bases for J; bases not matched to a gene: 9. The CDR3 length is 14 residues. CDR3 sequence reads: CASWPGQKQETQYF. CDR3 in DNA: TGTGCCAGTTGGCCGGGACAGAAACAAGAGACCCAGTACTTC.

The chain couples TRBV5-4 to TRBJ2-1, with 14 bases fitting TRBD2. The CDR3 spans 16 residues. Germline CDR1 is SGHNT and CDR2 is YYREEE (reference sequence). The junction had 13 bases not matched to a gene; V was cut back by 4 bases and J by 13 bases. The CDR3 bases are TGTGCCAGCAGCAAGGGACTAGCGGGAGTCATTTTGGGTCAGTTCTTC. It yields the protein CASSKGLAGVILGQFF.

The rearrangement joins TRBV4-1 to TRBJ2-7, with D possibly matching TRBD1 (6 bases). The CDR3 contains 13 residues. V dropped 3 bases and J dropped 4 bases, with 10 bases sitting between them. Germline loops: CDR1 MGHRA, CDR2 YSYEKL. CDR3 loop: CASSHLGQYEQYF. Written as DNA, the CDR3 is TGCGCCAGCAGCCACCTAGGACAGTACGAGCAGTACTTC.

The rearrangement uses TRBV18 and TRBJ1-5; D gene uncertain. Germline CDR1 reads KGHSH; CDR2 reads LQKENI. This CDR3 spans 13 amino acids. With 1 base removed from V and 4 bases from J, the gap between germline ends came to 5 bases. The CDR3 nucleotides read TGTGCCAGCTCACCACAGGGAAATCAGCCCCAGCATTTT. It is translated as CASSPQGNQPQHF. Using reference TRBV18 and TRBJ1-5 for the parts outside the CDR3, the full variable domain is NAGVMQNPRHLVRRRGQEARLRCSPMKGHSHVYWYRQLPEEGLKFMVYLQKENIIDESGMPKERFSAEFPKEGPSILRIQQVVRGDSAAYFCASSPQGNQPQHFGDGTRLSIL.

Concerning this clone itself: The junction does not match germline at one end; this may be a read error. This chain connects TRBV9 to TRBJ2-1; D ambiguous. Germline V gene sequence: CDR1 SGDLS, CDR2 YYNGEE. This CDR3 region has 12 residues. CDR3 DNA sequence: TGTGCCAGCGGCGTTTCCTACAATGAGCAGTTCTTC. Its translation: CASGVSYNEQFF.

V is TRBV21-1 and J is TRBJ1-4. TRBV21-1 is recorded as a pseudogene. CDR3 size: 15 residues. CDR3 sequence: CASSKERRRNEKLFF. The CDR3 nucleotides are TGTGCCAGCAGCAAAGAGAGAAGGAGGAATGAAAAACTGTTTTTT.

This clone turned up a few times. V is TRBV28 and J is TRBJ2-2; TRBD1 aligns across 8 bases. This CDR3 has 18 residues. CDR1 is MDHEN, CDR2 SYDVKM, per germline. Trimming took 3 bases from V and 1 from J; bases not matched to a gene: 10. The CDR3 region is CASSFGDRLTLNTGELFF. Here the CDR3 DNA reads TGTGCCAGCAGTTTCGGGGACAGGTTAACCTTGAACACCGGGGAGCTGTTTTTT.

The J gene is TRBJ2-7, the V gene TRBV27, with D perhaps being TRBD1 or TRBD2 (5 bases each). V lost 5 bases, J lost 4 bases, and 18 bases lay in between. CDR3 length: 15 residues. In germline, CDR1 is MNHEY, CDR2 SMNVEV (reference sequence). CDR3 DNA sequence: TGTGCCAGCAGTACTAGGGGAACAAGCCTTTACGAGCAGTACTTC. Protein sequence: CASSTRGTSLYEQYF.

This clone has only a few counts. The V gene is TRBV15, the J gene TRBJ1-5; D call uncertain. The CDR3 runs to 14 residues. Germline V gives CDR1 LNHNV, CDR2 YYDKDF (reference sequence). Trimming removed 1 base from V and 3 bases from J, with 7 bases in between. The CDR3 here is CATSRGQHNQPQHF. Here the CDR3 DNA reads TGTGCCACCAGCAGAGGGCAGCACAATCAGCCCCAGCATTTT.

V and J are TRBV5-4 and TRBJ2-1, with D perhaps matching TRBD2 (7 bases). Trimming took 3 bases from V and 9 from J, leaving 19 bases between them. The CDR3 runs 15 residues. Germline V gives CDR1 SGHNT, CDR2 YYREEE (reference sequence). In DNA, the CDR3 is TGTGCCAGCAGCTGGGCTAGGGGGGAGGGCACTGAGCAGTTCTTC. Protein sequence: CASSWARGEGTEQFF.

In its sample, this clone was seen once. CDR3 residues: CASSPNTTPDTQYF. Here the CDR3 DNA reads TGTGCCAGCTCACCAAATACAACTCCAGATACGCAGTATTTT. This chain connects TRBV18 to TRBJ2-3; D uncertain. Trimming pared 2 bases from V and 4 bases from J, leaving 10 bases between. The CDR3 sequence is 14 residues long. The V gene's germline CDR1 is KGHSH and CDR2 LQKENI.

This chain joins TRBV11-2 and TRBJ1-1, with D tentatively TRBD1 (5 bases). CDR1 is SGHAT and CDR2 is FQNNGV in the germline V gene. The V end lost 5 bases, the J end lost 0 bases, and 13 bases lay between the germline ends. There are 15 residues in the CDR3. CDR3 bases: TGTGCCAGCAGCCCCCGGGGACGTATGAACACTGAAGCTTTCTTT. It is translated as CASSPRGRMNTEAFF.

This rearrangement joins TRBV5-1 to TRBJ1-4; 7 bases fit TRBD1. Germline V gene lookup returns CDR1 SGHRS and CDR2 YFSETQ. The CDR3 runs to 14 residues. The V and J ends lost 4 bases and 8 bases, in that order; junction bases with no gene match: 8. CDR3 DNA sequence: TGCGCCAGCAGCACCACAGGGGATGGGGAAAAACTGTTTTTT. Amino acids: CASSTTGDGEKLFF.

The rearrangement links TRBV11-2 to TRBJ2-7; D not resolved. V lost 1 base and J lost 0, with 13 bases in between. The CDR3 is 16 amino acids. Looked up from germline, CDR1 is SGHAT and CDR2 is FQNNGV. The CDR3 DNA is TGTGCCAGCAGCTTAGGAGGAGCGTTCAGCTCCTACGAGCAGTACTTC. Translating gives CASSLGGAFSSYEQYF. The complete variable domain, with remaining parts taken from reference TRBV11-2 and TRBJ2-7, reads EAGVAQSPRYKIIEKRQSVAFWCNPISGHATLYWYQQILGQGPKLLIQFQNNGVVDDSQLPKDRFSAERLKGVDSTLKIQPAKLEDSAVYLCASSLGGAFSSYEQYFGPGTRLTVT.

CDR3 region: CASSQELSWWRQGATGELFF. CDR3 nucleotide sequence: TGTGCCAGCAGCCAAGAGCTATCATGGTGGAGACAGGGGGCTACCGGGGAGCTGTTTTTT. The J gene is TRBJ2-2, the V gene TRBV14; 10 nucleotides agree with TRBD1. The CDR3 totals 20 residues. Germline V gene lookup returns CDR1 SGHDN and CDR2 FVKESK. J lost 5 bases, V lost 0 bases, and 15 bases had no gene match.

The chain joins TRBV28 to TRBJ2-7; a possible D gene is TRBD2 (5 bases). Germline V gene data show CDR1 as MDHEN and CDR2 as SYDVKM. The CDR3 sequence is 13 residues long. V was clipped by 5 bases and J by 3 bases, with 11 bases between them. The CDR3 coding sequence is TGTGCCAGCAGTATGCCAGGAGGCTACGAGCAGTACTTC. Protein sequence: CASSMPGGYEQYF.